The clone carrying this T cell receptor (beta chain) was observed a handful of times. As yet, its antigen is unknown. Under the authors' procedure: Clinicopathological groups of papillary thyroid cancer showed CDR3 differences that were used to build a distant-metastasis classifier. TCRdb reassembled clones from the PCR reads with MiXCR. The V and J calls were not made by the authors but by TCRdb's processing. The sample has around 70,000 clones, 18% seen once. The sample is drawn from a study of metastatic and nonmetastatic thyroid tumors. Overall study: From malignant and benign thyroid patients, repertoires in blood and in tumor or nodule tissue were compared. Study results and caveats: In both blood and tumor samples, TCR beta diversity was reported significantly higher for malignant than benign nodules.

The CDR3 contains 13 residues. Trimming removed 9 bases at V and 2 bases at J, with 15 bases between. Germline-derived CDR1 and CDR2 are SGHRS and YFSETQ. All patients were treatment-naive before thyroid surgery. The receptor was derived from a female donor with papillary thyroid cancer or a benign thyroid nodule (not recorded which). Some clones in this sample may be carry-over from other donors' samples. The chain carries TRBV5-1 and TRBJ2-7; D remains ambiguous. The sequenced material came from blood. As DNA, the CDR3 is TGCGCCATCATCTTGGTTACGCCCTACGAGCAGTACTTC. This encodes CAIILVTPYEQYF. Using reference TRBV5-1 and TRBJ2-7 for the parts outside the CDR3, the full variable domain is KAGVTQTPRYLIKTRGQQVTLSCSPISGHRSVSWYQQTPGQGLQFLFEYFSETQRNKGNFPGRFSGRQFSNSRSEMNVSTLELGDSALYLCAIILVTPYEQYFGPGTRLTVT.